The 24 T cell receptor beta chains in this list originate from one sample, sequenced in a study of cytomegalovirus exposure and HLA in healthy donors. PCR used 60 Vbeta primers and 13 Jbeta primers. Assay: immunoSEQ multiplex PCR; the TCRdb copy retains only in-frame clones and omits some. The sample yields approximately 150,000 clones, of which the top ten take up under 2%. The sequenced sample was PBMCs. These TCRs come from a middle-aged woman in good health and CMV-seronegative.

As DNA, the CDR3 is TGTGCAAGTCGACGTAGACAGGGGGAGGATCTCTCTGGGGCCAACGTCCTGACTTTC. Translated: CASRRRQGEDLSGANVLTF. The chain uses TRBV12-2 and TRBJ2-6; the table assigns TRBD1, which was not confirmed against the DNA. TRBV12-2 corresponds to a pseudogene. The length of the CDR3 is 19 residues.

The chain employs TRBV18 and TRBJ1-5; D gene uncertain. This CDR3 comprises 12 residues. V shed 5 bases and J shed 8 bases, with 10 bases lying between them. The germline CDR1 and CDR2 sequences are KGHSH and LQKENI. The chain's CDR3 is CASSSVGEPQHF. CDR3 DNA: TGTGCCAGCTCATCAGTCGGGGAGCCCCAGCATTTT.

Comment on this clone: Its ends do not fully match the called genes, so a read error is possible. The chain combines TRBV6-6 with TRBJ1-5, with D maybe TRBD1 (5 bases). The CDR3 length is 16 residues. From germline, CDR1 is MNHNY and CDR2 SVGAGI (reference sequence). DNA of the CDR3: TGTGCCAGCAGCTACTCCGGTAGGGGTGGCAATCAGCCCCAGCATTTT. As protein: CASSYSGRGGNQPQHF.

CDR3 sequence reads: CASSLSHTAETQYF. CDR3 coding DNA: TGTGCCAGCAGCTTAAGTCACACAGCCGAGACCCAGTACTTC. V and J are TRBV11-2 and TRBJ2-5; D is unclear. The germline V gene has CDR1 SGHAT and CDR2 FQNNGV. Between the trimmed V and J ends, which lost 2 bases and 5 bases, there was a span of 12 bases. The CDR3 totals 14 residues. The full variable domain, with the rest looked up from reference TRBV11-2 and TRBJ2-5, is EAGVAQSPRYKIIEKRQSVAFWCNPISGHATLYWYQQILGQGPKLLIQFQNNGVVDDSQLPKDRFSAERLKGVDSTLKIQPAKLEDSAVYLCASSLSHTAETQYFGPGTRLLVL.

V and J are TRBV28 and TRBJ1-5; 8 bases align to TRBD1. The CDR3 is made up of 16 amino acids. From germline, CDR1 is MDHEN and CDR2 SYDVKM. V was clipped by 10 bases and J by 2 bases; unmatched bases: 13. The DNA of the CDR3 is TGTGCCACCAAAGTGGCAGGGGGCTTAGGCAATCAGCCCCAGCATTTT. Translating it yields CATKVAGGLGNQPQHF.

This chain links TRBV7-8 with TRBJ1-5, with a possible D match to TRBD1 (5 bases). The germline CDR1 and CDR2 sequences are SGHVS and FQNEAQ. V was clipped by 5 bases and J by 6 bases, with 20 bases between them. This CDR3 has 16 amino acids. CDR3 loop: CASSRMGLLQGQPQHF. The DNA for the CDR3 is TGTGCCAGCAGCCGGATGGGACTCCTGCAGGGTCAGCCCCAGCATTTT.

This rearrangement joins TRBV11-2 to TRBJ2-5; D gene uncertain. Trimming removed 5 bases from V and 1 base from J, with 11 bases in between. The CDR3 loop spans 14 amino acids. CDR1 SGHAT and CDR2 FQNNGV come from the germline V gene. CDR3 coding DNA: TGTGCCAGCAGCGAACCCCTCGGCCAAGAGACCCAGTACTTC. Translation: CASSEPLGQETQYF.

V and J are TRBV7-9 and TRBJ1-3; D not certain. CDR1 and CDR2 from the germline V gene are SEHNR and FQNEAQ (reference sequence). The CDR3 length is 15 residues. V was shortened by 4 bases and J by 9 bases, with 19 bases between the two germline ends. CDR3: CASSSGLTDSGTIYF. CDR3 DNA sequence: TGTGCCAGCAGCTCAGGACTCACCGATTCAGGCACCATATATTTT.

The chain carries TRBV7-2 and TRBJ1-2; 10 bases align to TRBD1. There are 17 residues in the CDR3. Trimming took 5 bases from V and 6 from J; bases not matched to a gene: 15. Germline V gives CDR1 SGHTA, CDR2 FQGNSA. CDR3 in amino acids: CASSPGTGEVAIHGYTF. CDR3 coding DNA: TGTGCCAGCAGCCCCGGGACAGGGGAGGTTGCTATCCATGGCTACACCTTC.

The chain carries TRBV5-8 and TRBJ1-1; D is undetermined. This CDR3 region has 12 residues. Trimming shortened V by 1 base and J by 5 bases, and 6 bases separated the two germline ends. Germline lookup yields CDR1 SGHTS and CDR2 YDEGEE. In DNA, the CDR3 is TGTGCCAGCAGCTTGAGGAGGACTGAAGCTTTCTTT. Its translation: CASSLRRTEAFF.

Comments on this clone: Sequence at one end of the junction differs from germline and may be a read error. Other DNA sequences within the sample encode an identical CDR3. This chain's CDR3 is CASSFGQDNEKLFF. CDR3 sequence (DNA): TGTGCCAGCAGCTTCGGACAGGACAATGAAAAACTATTTTTT. This chain joins TRBV9 and TRBJ1-4; 7 bases map to TRBD1. CDR1 and CDR2 from the germline V gene are SGDLS and YYNGEE. This CDR3 region has 14 residues.

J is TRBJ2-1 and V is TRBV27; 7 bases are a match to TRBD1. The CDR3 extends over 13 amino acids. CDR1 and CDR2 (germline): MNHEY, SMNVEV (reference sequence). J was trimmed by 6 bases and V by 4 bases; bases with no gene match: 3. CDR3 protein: CASSWDSRNEQFF. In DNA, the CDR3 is TGTGCCAGCAGTTGGGACAGTCGCAATGAGCAGTTCTTC.

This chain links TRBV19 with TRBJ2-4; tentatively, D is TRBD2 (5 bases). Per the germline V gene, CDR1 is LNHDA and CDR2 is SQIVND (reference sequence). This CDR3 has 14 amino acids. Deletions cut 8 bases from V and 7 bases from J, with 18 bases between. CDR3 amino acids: CASCLNQDCNIQYF. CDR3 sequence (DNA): TGTGCCAGTTGTTTAAACCAGGACTGTAACATTCAGTACTTC.

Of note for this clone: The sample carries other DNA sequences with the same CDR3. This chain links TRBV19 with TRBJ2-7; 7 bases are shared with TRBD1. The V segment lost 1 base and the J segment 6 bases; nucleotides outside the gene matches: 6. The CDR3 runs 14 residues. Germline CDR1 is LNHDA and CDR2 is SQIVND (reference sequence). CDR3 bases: TGTGCCAGTAGTATAGCAGGGGGAACGTCCGAGCAGTACTTC. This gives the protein CASSIAGGTSEQYF.

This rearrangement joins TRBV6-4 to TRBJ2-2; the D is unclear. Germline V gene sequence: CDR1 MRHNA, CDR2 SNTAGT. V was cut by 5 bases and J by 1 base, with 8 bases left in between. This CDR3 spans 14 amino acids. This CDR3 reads CASSLSLNTGELFF. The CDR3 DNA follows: TGTGCCAGCAGTTTGAGCCTGAACACCGGGGAGCTGTTTTTT.

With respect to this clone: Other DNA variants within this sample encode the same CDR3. The CDR3 loop reads CASSLQGTDTQYF. Here the CDR3 DNA reads TGTGCCAGCAGCCTACAGGGTACAGATACGCAGTATTTT. The rearrangement joins TRBV2 to TRBJ2-3; D might be TRBD1 (6 bases). CDR3 size: 13 residues. Trimming took 6 bases from V and 3 from J, leaving 10 bases between them. Germline CDR1 is SNHLY and CDR2 is FYNNEI.

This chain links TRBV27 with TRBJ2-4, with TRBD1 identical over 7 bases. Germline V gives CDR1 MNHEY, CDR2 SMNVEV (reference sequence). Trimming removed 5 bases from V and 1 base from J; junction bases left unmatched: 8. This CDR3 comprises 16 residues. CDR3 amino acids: CASSLGQALAKNIQYF. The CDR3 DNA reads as TGTGCCAGCAGTCTAGGACAGGCCCTCGCCAAAAACATTCAGTACTTC.

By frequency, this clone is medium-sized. CDR3 bases: TGTGCCAGCAGTGACCAGGGGGGCAGCACAGATACGCAGTATTTT. Translated, it gives CASSDQGGSTDTQYF. V and J are TRBV6-4 and TRBJ2-3; tentatively, D is TRBD1 (7 bases). Germline lookup yields CDR1 MRHNA and CDR2 SNTAGT. This CDR3 region has 15 residues. Between the trimmed V and J ends, which lost 2 bases and 0 bases, there was a span of 9 bases.

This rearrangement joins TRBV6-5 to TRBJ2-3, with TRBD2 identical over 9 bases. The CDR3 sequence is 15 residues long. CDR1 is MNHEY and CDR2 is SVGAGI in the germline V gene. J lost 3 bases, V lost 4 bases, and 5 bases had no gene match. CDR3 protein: CASSSVAGETDTQYF. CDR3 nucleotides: TGTGCCAGCAGTTCCGTAGCGGGGGAGACAGATACGCAGTATTTT.

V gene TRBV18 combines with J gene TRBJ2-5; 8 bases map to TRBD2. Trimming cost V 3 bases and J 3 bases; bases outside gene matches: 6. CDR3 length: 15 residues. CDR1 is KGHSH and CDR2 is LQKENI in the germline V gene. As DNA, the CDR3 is TGTGCCAGCTCACCTCAGCGGGGGATAGAAGAGACCCAGTACTTC. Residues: CASSPQRGIEETQYF. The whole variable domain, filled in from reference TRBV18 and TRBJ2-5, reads NAGVMQNPRHLVRRRGQEARLRCSPMKGHSHVYWYRQLPEEGLKFMVYLQKENIIDESGMPKERFSAEFPKEGPSILRIQQVVRGDSAAYFCASSPQRGIEETQYFGPGTRLLVL.

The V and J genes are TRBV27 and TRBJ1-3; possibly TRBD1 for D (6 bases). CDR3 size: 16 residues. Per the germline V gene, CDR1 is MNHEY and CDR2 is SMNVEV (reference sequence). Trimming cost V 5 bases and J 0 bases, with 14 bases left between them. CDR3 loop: CASSVRGPFSGNTIYF. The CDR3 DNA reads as TGTGCCAGCAGTGTCAGGGGTCCCTTCTCTGGAAACACCATATATTTT.

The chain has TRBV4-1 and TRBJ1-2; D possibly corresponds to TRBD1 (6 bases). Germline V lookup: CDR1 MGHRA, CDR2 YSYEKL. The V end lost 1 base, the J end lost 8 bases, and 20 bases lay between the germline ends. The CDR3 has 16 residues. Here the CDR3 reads CASSQATGQARGGYTF. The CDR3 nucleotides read TGCGCCAGCAGCCAAGCGACAGGACAAGCAAGGGGCGGCTACACCTTC.

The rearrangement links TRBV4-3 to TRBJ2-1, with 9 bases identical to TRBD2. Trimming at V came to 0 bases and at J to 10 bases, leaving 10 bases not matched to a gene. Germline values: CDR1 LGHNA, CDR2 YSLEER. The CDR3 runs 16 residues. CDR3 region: CASSQDQGLALREQFF. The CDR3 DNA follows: TGCGCCAGCAGCCAAGATCAGGGACTAGCACTCCGGGAGCAGTTCTTC.

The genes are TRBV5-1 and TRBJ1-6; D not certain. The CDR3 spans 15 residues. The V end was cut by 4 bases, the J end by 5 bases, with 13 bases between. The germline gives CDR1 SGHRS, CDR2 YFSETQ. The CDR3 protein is CASSPTGNDNSPLHF. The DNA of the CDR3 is TGCGCCAGCAGCCCAACCGGGAACGATAATTCACCCCTCCACTTT.